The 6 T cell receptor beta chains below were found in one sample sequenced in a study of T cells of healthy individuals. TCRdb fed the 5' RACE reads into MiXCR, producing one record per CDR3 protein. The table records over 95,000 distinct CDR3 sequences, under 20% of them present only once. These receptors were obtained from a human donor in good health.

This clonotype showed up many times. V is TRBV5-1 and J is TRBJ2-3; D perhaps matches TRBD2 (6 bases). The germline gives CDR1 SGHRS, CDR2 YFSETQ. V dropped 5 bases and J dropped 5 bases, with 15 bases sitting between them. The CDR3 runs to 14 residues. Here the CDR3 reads CASRRTTQEDTQYF. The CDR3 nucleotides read TGCGCCAGCAGAAGGACTACTCAGGAAGATACGCAGTATTTT.

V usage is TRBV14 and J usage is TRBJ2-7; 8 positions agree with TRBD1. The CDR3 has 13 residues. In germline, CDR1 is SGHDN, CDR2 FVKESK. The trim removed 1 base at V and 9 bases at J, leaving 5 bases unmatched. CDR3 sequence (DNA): TGTGCCAGCAGCCAAGGACAGGGGACGGGGCAGTACTTC. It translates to CASSQGQGTGQYF.

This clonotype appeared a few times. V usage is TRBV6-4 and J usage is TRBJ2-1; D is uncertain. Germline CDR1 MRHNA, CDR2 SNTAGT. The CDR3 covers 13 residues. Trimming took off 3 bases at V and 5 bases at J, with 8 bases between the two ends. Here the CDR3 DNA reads TGTGCCAGCAGTGAGTCGAAACACAATGAGCAGTTCTTC. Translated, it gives CASSESKHNEQFF.

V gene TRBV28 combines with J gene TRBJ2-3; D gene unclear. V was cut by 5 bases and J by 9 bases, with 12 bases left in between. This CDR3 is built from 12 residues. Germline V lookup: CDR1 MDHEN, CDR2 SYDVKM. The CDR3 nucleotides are TGTGCCAGCAGTCCCCCCGAACACACGCAGTATTTT. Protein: CASSPPEHTQYF.

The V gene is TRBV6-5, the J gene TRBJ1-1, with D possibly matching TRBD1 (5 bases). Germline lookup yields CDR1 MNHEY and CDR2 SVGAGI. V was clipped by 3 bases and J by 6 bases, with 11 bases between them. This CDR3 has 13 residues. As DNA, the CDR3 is TGTGCCAGCAGTTATCCGGGGGAGGCTGAAGCTTTCTTT. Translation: CASSYPGEAEAFF.

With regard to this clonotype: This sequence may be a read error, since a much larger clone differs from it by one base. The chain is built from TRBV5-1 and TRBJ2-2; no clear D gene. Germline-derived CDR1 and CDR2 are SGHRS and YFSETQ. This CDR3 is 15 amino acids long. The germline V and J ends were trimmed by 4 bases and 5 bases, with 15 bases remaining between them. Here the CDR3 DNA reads TGCGCCAGCAGCGAAAGGATAGGGCAAACCGGGGAGCTGTTTTTT. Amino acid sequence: CASSERIGQTGELFF. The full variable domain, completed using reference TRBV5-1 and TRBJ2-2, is KAGVTQTPRYLIKTRGQQVTLSCSPISGHRSVSWYQQTPGQGLQFLFEYFSETQRNKGNFPGRFSGRQFSNSRSEMNVSTLELGDSALYLCASSERIGQTGELFFGEGSRLTVL.